One sample yielded the 30 T cell receptor beta chains listed below, sequenced in a study of CD4 T cells in relation to SARS-CoV-2 and coronaviruses. These TCRs' antigens remain unknown. The protocol was immunoSEQ multiplex PCR, while the TCRdb copy is restricted to in-frame clones and leaves out a portion. In the table there are about 36,000 clones, roughly four fifths of which are singletons. Sequenced material: naive CD4+ T cells from PBMCs, cultured in vitro. The sample's subset: naive CD4+ T cells isolated by negative enrichment. The receptors were gathered from an adult with COVID-19.

DNA of the CDR3: TGTGCCAGCAGCCCAAGGGCCGGGACTTCAAAAGAGACCCAGTACTTC. It is translated as CASSPRAGTSKETQYF. The chain recombines TRBV7-9 with TRBJ2-5; perhaps TRBD2 as D (6 bases). The CDR3 is made up of 16 amino acids. CDR1 SEHNR and CDR2 FQNEAQ come from the germline V gene (reference sequence). V lost 5 bases to trimming and J lost 3 bases, with 19 bases between them.

The gene calls are TRBV27 and TRBJ2-3, with D maybe TRBD2 (6 bases). The germline V gene encodes CDR1 MNHEY and CDR2 SMNVEV (reference sequence). Trimming removed 6 bases at V and 3 bases at J, with 10 bases between. The CDR3 extends over 13 amino acids. CDR3 sequence (DNA): TGTGCCAGCAGCAAACTAGCAACAGATACGCAGTATTTT. It specifies CASSKLATDTQYF.

This clone came up once. The genes are TRBV12-3 or TRBV12-4 and TRBJ2-7; D is unresolved. The CDR3 loop spans 11 amino acids. Trimming removed 3 bases from V and 5 bases from J, with 5 bases in between. Here the CDR3 reads CASSLRNEQYF. DNA for the CDR3: TGTGCCAGCAGTTTGAGGAACGAGCAGTACTTC.

This clone was counted only a few times. The chain carries TRBV28 and TRBJ1-5; D is uncertain. The germline CDR1 and CDR2 sequences are MDHEN and SYDVKM. The CDR3 extends over 14 amino acids. The V end was cut by 6 bases, the J end by 3 bases, with 12 bases between. The DNA of the CDR3 is TGTGCCAGCAGGGTCGGACTACTCAATCAGCCCCAGCATTTT. It is translated as CASRVGLLNQPQHF.

The chain uses TRBV7-9 and TRBJ1-2, with D possibly TRBD1 on 6 matching bases. The germline V gene encodes CDR1 SEHNR and CDR2 FQNEAQ (reference sequence). This CDR3 contains 14 residues. V dropped 5 bases and J dropped 5 bases, with 15 bases sitting between them. The CDR3 sequence: CASSPGPRGYGYTF. The CDR3 coding sequence is TGTGCCAGCAGCCCCGGACCCAGGGGTTATGGCTACACCTTC.

The gene calls are TRBV19 and TRBJ1-5; TRBD1 agrees at 7 bases. J gave up 4 bases and V 5 bases, and 8 bases lay outside the gene matches. This CDR3 region has 15 residues. Germline V gene sequence: CDR1 LNHDA, CDR2 SQIVND (reference sequence). The DNA of the CDR3 is TGTGCCAGTAGTCCCCGACAGGGAGGAAATCAGCCCCAGCATTTT. Its protein is CASSPRQGGNQPQHF.

The V call is TRBV6-6, the J call TRBJ2-1; D unclear. Trimming took off 0 bases at V and 8 bases at J, with 11 bases between the two ends. CDR1 is MNHNY, CDR2 SVGAGI, per germline (reference sequence). The CDR3 covers 14 residues. The CDR3 bases are TGTGCCAGCAGTTACTCGAGTGATGCCGATGAGCAGTTCTTC. The encoded protein is CASSYSSDADEQFF.

This chain links TRBV28 with TRBJ1-4, with D perhaps TRBD1 (6 bases). The CDR3 has 12 amino acids. Germline CDR1 MDHEN, CDR2 SYDVKM. Between the trimmed V and J ends, which lost 6 bases and 7 bases, there was a span of 9 bases. DNA for the CDR3: TGTGCCAGCAGCCAGACAGGTGAAAAACTGTTTTTT. Translation gives CASSQTGEKLFF.

This chain uses TRBV12-3 or TRBV12-4 with TRBJ1-1; 8 bases are a match to TRBD1. The CDR3 extends over 13 amino acids. J was trimmed by 5 bases and V by 5 bases; bases with no gene match: 4. The CDR3 DNA reads as TGTGCCAGCAGTACCGGACAGGGAACTGAAGCTTTCTTT. It codes for CASSTGQGTEAFF.

The V call is TRBV9, the J call TRBJ2-1; D possibly uses TRBD1 or TRBD2 (5 bases each). Looked up from germline, CDR1 is SGDLS and CDR2 is YYNGEE. This CDR3 has 16 residues. V shed 4 bases and J shed 2 bases, with 16 bases lying between them. The CDR3: CASSSRARDPYNEQFF. The CDR3 DNA is TGTGCCAGCAGCTCACGTGCTCGGGACCCCTACAATGAGCAGTTCTTC.

The V gene is TRBV18, the J gene TRBJ2-5, with TRBD1 identical over 7 bases. With 3 bases clipped from V and 5 bases from J, the junction kept 12 bases outside the gene matches. Germline V lookup: CDR1 KGHSH, CDR2 LQKENI. The CDR3 consists of 16 residues. DNA for the CDR3: TGTGCCAGCTCACCCTCGATGACAGGGTTGACGGAGACCCAGTACTTC. This encodes CASSPSMTGLTETQYF.

This chain uses TRBV5-1 with TRBJ2-3; TRBD2 might be the D (6 bases). Germline V lookup: CDR1 SGHRS, CDR2 YFSETQ. CDR3 length: 16 amino acids. V was cut by 1 base and J by 0 bases, with 12 bases left in between. This CDR3 is CASSLRLASSTDTQYF. The CDR3 DNA follows: TGCGCCAGCAGCTTGCGCCTAGCGAGTAGCACAGATACGCAGTATTTT. Supplemented by reference TRBV5-1 and TRBJ2-3, the full variable domain reads KAGVTQTPRYLIKTRGQQVTLSCSPISGHRSVSWYQQTPGQGLQFLFEYFSETQRNKGNFPGRFSGRQFSNSRSEMNVSTLELGDSALYLCASSLRLASSTDTQYFGPGTRLTVL.

This rearrangement joins TRBV2 to TRBJ2-3; unclear D gene. CDR3 size: 12 residues. Germline-derived CDR1 and CDR2 are SNHLY and FYNNEI. Between the trimmed V and J ends, which lost 5 bases and 2 bases, there was a span of 5 bases. CDR3 nucleotide sequence: TGTGCCAGCAGTAGCACCACAGATACGCAGTATTTT. Its protein is CASSSTTDTQYF.

The table lists this clone with a few counts. The gene calls are TRBV5-5 and TRBJ1-5, with 9 bases identical to TRBD1. In germline, CDR1 is SGHKS, CDR2 YYEKEE (reference sequence). Germline trimming cut 0 bases from V and 7 bases from J; bases unmatched to any gene: 5. The CDR3 has 15 residues. The CDR3 bases are TGTGCCAGCAGCTTGGGGGACAGGGCCCTCCAGCCCCAGCATTTT. Translation: CASSLGDRALQPQHF.

The genes are TRBV19 and TRBJ1-5, with 8 bases lining up with TRBD1. The CDR3 length is 16 residues. V was pared by 5 bases and J by 4 bases, with 10 bases of the junction left unmatched. Germline lookup yields CDR1 LNHDA and CDR2 SQIVND (reference sequence). This CDR3 reads CASSPQTGEGNQPQHF. The CDR3 nucleotides are TGTGCCAGTAGTCCACAGACAGGGGAAGGGAATCAGCCCCAGCATTTT. The whole variable domain, remainder taken from reference TRBV19 and TRBJ1-5, is DGGITQSPKYLFRKEGQNVTLSCEQNLNHDAMYWYRQDPGQGLRLIYYSQIVNDFQKGDIAEGYSVSREKKESFPLTVTSAQKNPTAFYLCASSPQTGEGNQPQHFGDGTRLSIL.

V gene TRBV6-6 combines with J gene TRBJ1-1; the D is unclear. CDR3 length equals 13 residues. Germline V CDR1 and CDR2: MNHNY, SVGAGI (reference sequence). V lost 6 bases to trimming and J lost 0 bases, with 8 bases between them. The CDR3 DNA follows: TGTGCCAGCAGCCTTACGGTGAACACTGAAGCTTTCTTT. Translating it yields CASSLTVNTEAFF.

A few counts support this clone. The V call is TRBV9, the J call TRBJ2-2; tentatively, D is TRBD1 (5 bases). In germline, CDR1 is SGDLS, CDR2 YYNGEE. The length of the CDR3 is 16 residues. The germline V and J ends were trimmed by 0 bases and 3 bases, with 12 bases remaining between them. The chain's CDR3 is CASSVAAGWDTGELFF. The CDR3 DNA follows: TGTGCCAGCAGCGTAGCTGCAGGGTGGGACACCGGGGAGCTGTTTTTT.

The rearrangement uses TRBV2 and TRBJ2-4, with TRBD1 matching 7 bases. J lost 6 bases, V lost 3 bases, and 11 bases had no gene match. This CDR3 is built from 16 residues. CDR1 is SNHLY and CDR2 is FYNNEI in the germline V gene. Here the CDR3 DNA reads TGTGCCAGCAGTGAGGCGGGTGGGACAGCCGGAAACATTCAGTACTTC. Protein product: CASSEAGGTAGNIQYF.

This chain joins TRBV10-3 and TRBJ2-7; D remains unclear. The V gene lost 6 bases and the J gene lost 0 bases, with 9 bases spanning the gap. CDR1 ENHRY and CDR2 SYGVKD come from the germline V gene. This CDR3 spans 13 amino acids. The CDR3 loop reads CAISQTSSYEQYF. The CDR3 coding sequence is TGTGCCATCAGCCAGACGAGCTCCTACGAGCAGTACTTC.

The V call is TRBV5-1, the J call TRBJ2-2; TRBD2 aligns across 13 bases. The trim removed 6 bases at V and 6 bases at J, leaving 5 bases unmatched. The CDR3 runs to 15 residues. Germline V gene data show CDR1 as SGHRS and CDR2 as YFSETQ. In nucleotides, the CDR3 is TGCGCCAGCACCGGACTAGCGGGAGCCCCCGGGGAGCTGTTTTTT. Translation: CASTGLAGAPGELFF.

This clone was picked up a small number of times. The V and J genes are TRBV5-4 and TRBJ2-7; D is ambiguous. Trimming cost V 2 bases and J 3 bases, with 12 bases left between them. Germline V gene data show CDR1 as SGHNT and CDR2 as YYREEE (reference sequence). CDR3 size: 14 residues. Written as DNA, the CDR3 is TGTGCCAGCAGCTTAAGCACTGATTTCTACGAGCAGTACTTC. This sequence encodes CASSLSTDFYEQYF. Complete variable domain (other parts from reference TRBV5-4 and TRBJ2-7): ETGVTQSPTHLIKTRGQQVTLRCSSQSGHNTVSWYQQALGQGPQFIFQYYREEENGRGNFPPRFSGLQFPNYSSELNVNALELDDSALYLCASSLSTDFYEQYFGPGTRLTVT.

V and J are TRBV11-2 and TRBJ1-3; 10 bases map to TRBD1. This CDR3 is 15 amino acids long. Unmatched junction bases numbered 7, after V lost 5 bases and J lost 6 bases. Germline values: CDR1 SGHAT, CDR2 FQNNGV. The DNA for the CDR3 is TGTGCCAGCAGCCTTACAGGGACAGGGGAAAACACCATATATTTT. This codes for CASSLTGTGENTIYF.

CDR3 residues: CASSLQGNQPQHF. The CDR3 region has the DNA TGCGCCAGCAGCTTACAGGGCAATCAGCCCCAGCATTTT. This chain joins TRBV5-1 and TRBJ1-5, with a weak D call TRBD1 (5 bases). Germline loops: CDR1 SGHRS, CDR2 YFSETQ. Deletions cut 2 bases from V and 2 bases from J, with 5 bases between. There are 13 residues in the CDR3.

V is TRBV6-2 or TRBV6-3 and J is TRBJ2-5, with D possibly called TRBD1 or TRBD2 (5 bases each). The V gene lost 5 bases and the J gene lost 1 base, with 17 bases spanning the gap. Germline assignment: CDR1 MNHEY and CDR2 SVGEGT. The CDR3 covers 16 residues. CDR3 region: CASSGASGPTQETQYF. The CDR3 DNA reads as TGTGCCAGCAGTGGAGCATCGGGGCCGACCCAAGAGACCCAGTACTTC.

This clone is labeled as large. This chain connects TRBV19 to TRBJ1-5, with D perhaps matching TRBD1 (6 bases). V was trimmed by 7 bases and J by 0 bases, leaving 19 bases between them. The CDR3 covers 17 residues. The V gene's germline CDR1 is LNHDA and CDR2 SQIVND (reference sequence). CDR3 region: CASKGRQGNYSNQPQHF. DNA for the CDR3: TGTGCCAGTAAAGGGCGCCAGGGGAACTATAGCAATCAGCCCCAGCATTTT.

The chain uses TRBV2 and TRBJ2-7; D is unresolved. Germline V gene lookup returns CDR1 SNHLY and CDR2 FYNNEI. This CDR3 comprises 12 residues. Trimming shortened V by 2 bases and J by 2 bases, and 4 bases separated the two germline ends. The CDR3 bases are TGTGCCAGCAGTGAACCGGCCTACGAGCAGTACTTC. It is translated as CASSEPAYEQYF.

V is TRBV15 and J is TRBJ2-3, with D possibly being TRBD1 or TRBD2 (5 bases each). This CDR3 spans 16 amino acids. Germline V CDR1 and CDR2: LNHNV, YYDKDF (reference sequence). V was shortened by 3 bases and J by 0 bases, with 13 bases between the two germline ends. The CDR3 loop reads CATSSPRGRSTDTQYF. CDR3 sequence (DNA): TGTGCCACCAGCAGTCCTCGGGGCCGGAGCACAGATACGCAGTATTTT.

The chain recombines TRBV10-1 with TRBJ2-1; a possible D gene is TRBD1 (6 bases). The CDR3 spans 19 residues. V was clipped by 7 bases and J by 3 bases, with 28 bases between them. Germline V gene data show CDR1 as WNHNN and CDR2 as SYGVQD (reference sequence). In DNA, the CDR3 is TGCGCCAGCACCTCCGAGGGGGACCTACTTTGTACCCACTACAATGAGCAGTTCTTC. Encoded protein: CASTSEGDLLCTHYNEQFF.

This clone appeared a few times. The genes are TRBV7-9 and TRBJ2-1; 12 bases are shared with TRBD2. Trimming at V came to 6 bases and at J to 5 bases, leaving 5 bases not matched to a gene. This CDR3 region has 15 residues. CDR1 is SEHNR and CDR2 is FQNEAQ in the germline V gene (reference sequence). The CDR3 sequence is CASSPSGRANNEQFF. The CDR3 DNA reads TGTGCCAGCAGTCCTAGCGGGAGGGCCAACAATGAGCAGTTCTTC.

The rearrangement uses TRBV7-9 and TRBJ2-3, with 11 bases fitting TRBD2. Germline-derived CDR1 and CDR2 are SEHNR and FQNEAQ (reference sequence). This CDR3 spans 17 amino acids. The V and J ends lost 3 bases and 4 bases, in that order; junction bases with no gene match: 9. The chain's CDR3 is CASSFFLAGGISDTQYF. DNA of the CDR3: TGTGCCAGCAGCTTCTTCCTAGCGGGAGGTATCTCAGATACGCAGTATTTT.